This T cell receptor (beta chain) was captured by sequencing in a study of beta chain features in type 1 diabetes. This clone was counted only a few times. Its antigen is still unknown. Via the markers CD45RO/CCR7/CD25/CD127/CD95/CD27, stem cell-like memory, regulatory, central memory and naive CD4+ cells were sorted. Isolated RNA was reverse transcribed in full, so expressed TCRB transcripts were sequenced. Sequencing used immunoSEQ multiplex PCR; TCRdb keeps in-frame clones, though not all of them. The sample lists over 200,000 clones, about a tenth occurring once. The CDR3 length is 13 residues. Trimming stripped 1 base from V and 4 bases from J, with 5 bases between. The germline CDR1 and CDR2 sequences are SEHNR and FQNEAQ (reference sequence). The study, taken as a whole, reports: Any HLA type influence on TCRB rearrangement was left unresolved here. Significant though moderate, a shortening of TCRB CDR3s appeared in all four CD4+ subsets of Type 1 diabetes patients.

Sequenced: naive CD4+ T cells from blood. The clonotype was recovered from a man aged 30 to 45 with type 1 diabetes. The chain recombines TRBV7-9 with TRBJ1-3; D gene uncertain. CDR3 bases: TGTGCCAGCAGCTTAGTGGGCGGAAACACCATATATTTT. Residues: CASSLVGGNTIYF.